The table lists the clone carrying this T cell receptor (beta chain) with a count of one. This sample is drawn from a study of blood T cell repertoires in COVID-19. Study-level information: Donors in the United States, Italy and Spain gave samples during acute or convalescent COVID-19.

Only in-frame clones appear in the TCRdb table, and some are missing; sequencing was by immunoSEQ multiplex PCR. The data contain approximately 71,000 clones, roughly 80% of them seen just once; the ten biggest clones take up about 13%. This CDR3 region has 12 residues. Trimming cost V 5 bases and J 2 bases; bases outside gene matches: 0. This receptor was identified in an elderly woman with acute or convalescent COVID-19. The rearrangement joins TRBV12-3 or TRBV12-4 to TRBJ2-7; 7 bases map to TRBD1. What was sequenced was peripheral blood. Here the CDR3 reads CASSGTAYEQYF. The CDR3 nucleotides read TGTGCCAGCAGTGGGACAGCCTACGAGCAGTACTTC.